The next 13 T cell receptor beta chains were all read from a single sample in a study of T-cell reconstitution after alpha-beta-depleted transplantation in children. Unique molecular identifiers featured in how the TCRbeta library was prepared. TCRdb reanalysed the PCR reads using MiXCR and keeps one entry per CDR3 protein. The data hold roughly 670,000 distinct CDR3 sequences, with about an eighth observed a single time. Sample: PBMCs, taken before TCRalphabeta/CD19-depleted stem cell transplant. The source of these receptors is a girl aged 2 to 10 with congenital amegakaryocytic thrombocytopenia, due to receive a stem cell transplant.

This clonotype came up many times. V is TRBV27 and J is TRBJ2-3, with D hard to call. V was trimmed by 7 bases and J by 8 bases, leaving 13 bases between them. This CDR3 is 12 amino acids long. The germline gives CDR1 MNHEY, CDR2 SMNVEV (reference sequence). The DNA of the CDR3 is TGTGCCAGCACCAAACCGGGCCTTACGCAGTATTTT. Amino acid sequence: CASTKPGLTQYF.

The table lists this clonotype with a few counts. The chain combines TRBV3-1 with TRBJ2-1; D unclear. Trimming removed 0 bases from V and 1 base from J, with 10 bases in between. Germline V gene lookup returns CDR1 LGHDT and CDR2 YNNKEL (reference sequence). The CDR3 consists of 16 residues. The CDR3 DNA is TGTGCCAGCAGCCAAGATGTTGGTAATTCCTACAATGAGCAGTTCTTC. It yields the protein CASSQDVGNSYNEQFF.

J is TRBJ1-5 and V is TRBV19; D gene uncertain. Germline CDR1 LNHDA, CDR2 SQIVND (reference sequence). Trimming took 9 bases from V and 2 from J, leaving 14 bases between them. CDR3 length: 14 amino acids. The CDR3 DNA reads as TGTGCCAGCGGACTAAACAGTGGCAATCAGCCCCAGCATTTT. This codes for CASGLNSGNQPQHF.

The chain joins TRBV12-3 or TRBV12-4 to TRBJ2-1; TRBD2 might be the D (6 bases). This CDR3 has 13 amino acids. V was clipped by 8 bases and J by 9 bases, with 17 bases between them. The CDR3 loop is CASLDTRGVEQFF. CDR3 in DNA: TGTGCCAGCCTAGACACGCGGGGAGTTGAGCAGTTCTTC.

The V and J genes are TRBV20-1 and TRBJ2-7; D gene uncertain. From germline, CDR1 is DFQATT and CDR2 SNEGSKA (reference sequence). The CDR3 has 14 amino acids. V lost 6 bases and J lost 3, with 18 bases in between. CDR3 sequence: CSAPDHVVGYEQYF. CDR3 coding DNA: TGCAGTGCACCGGACCACGTAGTGGGCTACGAGCAGTACTTC.

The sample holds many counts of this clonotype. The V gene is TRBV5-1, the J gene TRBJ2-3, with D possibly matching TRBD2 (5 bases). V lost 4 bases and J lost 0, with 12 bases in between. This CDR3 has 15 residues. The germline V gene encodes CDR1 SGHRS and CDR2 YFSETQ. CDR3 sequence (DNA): TGCGCCAGCAGCATGGAGGAGGCTAGCACAGATACGCAGTATTTT. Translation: CASSMEEASTDTQYF.

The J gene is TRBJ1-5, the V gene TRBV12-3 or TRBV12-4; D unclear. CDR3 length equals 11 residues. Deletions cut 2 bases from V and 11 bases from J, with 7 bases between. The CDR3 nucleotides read TGTGCCAGCAGTTTAAGCGGGGCCCAGCATTTT. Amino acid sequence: CASSLSGAQHF.

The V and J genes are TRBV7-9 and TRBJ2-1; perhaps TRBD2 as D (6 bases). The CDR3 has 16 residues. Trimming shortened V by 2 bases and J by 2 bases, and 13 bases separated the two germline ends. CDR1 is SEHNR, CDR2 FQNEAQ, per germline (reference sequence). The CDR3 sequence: CASSLKRVGAYNEQFF. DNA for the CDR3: TGTGCCAGCAGCTTAAAGCGGGTCGGGGCCTACAATGAGCAGTTCTTC.

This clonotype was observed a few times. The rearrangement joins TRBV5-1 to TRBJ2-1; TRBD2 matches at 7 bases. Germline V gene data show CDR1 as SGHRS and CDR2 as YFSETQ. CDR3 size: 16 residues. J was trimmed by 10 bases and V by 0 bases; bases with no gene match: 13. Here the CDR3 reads CASSLAWRGSYLEQFF. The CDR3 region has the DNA TGCGCCAGCAGCTTGGCCTGGCGCGGGAGCTATTTAGAGCAGTTCTTC.

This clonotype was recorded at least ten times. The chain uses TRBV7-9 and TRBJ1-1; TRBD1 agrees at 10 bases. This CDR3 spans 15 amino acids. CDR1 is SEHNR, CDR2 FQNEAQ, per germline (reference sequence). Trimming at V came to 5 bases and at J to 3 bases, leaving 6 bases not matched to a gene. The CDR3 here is CASSPRDRGYTEAFF. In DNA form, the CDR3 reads TGTGCCAGCAGCCCCCGGGACAGGGGTTACACTGAAGCTTTCTTT.

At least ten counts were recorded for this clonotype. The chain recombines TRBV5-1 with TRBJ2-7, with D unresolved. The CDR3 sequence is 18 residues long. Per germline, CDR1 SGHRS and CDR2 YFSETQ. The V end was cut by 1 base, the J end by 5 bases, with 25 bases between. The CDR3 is CASSLTFIPGIGTNEQYF. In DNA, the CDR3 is TGCGCCAGCAGCTTGACCTTTATCCCCGGAATAGGTACGAACGAGCAGTACTTC.

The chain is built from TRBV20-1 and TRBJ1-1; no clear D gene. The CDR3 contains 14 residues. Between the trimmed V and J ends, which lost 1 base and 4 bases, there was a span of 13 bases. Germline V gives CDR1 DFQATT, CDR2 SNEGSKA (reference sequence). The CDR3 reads CSARGWKGTTEAFF. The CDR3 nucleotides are TGCAGTGCTAGAGGCTGGAAGGGTACCACTGAAGCTTTCTTT.

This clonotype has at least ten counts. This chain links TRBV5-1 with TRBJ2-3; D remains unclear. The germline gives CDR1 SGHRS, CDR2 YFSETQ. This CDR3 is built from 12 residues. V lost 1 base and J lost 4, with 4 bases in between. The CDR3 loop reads CASSLFSDTQYF. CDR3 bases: TGCGCCAGCAGCTTGTTCTCAGATACGCAGTATTTT.